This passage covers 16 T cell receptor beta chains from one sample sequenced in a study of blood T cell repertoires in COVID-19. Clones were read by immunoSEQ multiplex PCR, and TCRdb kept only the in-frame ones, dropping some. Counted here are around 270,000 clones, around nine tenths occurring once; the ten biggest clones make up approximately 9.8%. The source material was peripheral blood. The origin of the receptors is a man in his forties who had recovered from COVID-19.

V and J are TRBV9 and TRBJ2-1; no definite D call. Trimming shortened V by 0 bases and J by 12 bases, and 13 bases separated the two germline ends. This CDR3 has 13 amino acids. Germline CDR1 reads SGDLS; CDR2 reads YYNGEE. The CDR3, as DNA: TGTGCCAGCAGCGTAGGGGCAGCATCCGGGCAGTTCTTC. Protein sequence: CASSVGAASGQFF.

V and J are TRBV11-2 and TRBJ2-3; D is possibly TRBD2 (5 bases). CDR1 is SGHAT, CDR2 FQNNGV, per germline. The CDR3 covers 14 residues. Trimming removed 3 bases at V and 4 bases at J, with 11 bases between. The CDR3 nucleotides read TGTGCCAGCAGCTTTGGGTCGAGGGCAGATACGCAGTATTTT. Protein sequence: CASSFGSRADTQYF.

The CDR3 is CASSHAGETQYF. The CDR3 bases are TGTGCCAGCTCACACGCGGGGGAGACCCAGTACTTC. The chain recombines TRBV18 with TRBJ2-5; the D gene is possibly TRBD2 (6 bases). The ends were cut back, 4 bases at V and 5 bases at J, with 8 bases in the middle. CDR1 and CDR2 (germline): KGHSH, LQKENI. This CDR3 region has 12 residues.

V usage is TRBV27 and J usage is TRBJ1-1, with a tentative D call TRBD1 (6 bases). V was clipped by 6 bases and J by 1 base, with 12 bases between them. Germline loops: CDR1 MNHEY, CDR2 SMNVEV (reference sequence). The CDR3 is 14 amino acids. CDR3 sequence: CASRKQGQNTEAFF. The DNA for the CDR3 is TGTGCCAGCAGGAAACAGGGACAGAACACTGAAGCTTTCTTT.

CDR3: CATSRTGQNSNQPQHF. The CDR3 DNA is TGTGCCACCAGCAGAACCGGACAGAATAGCAATCAGCCCCAGCATTTT. The genes are TRBV15 and TRBJ1-5, with a weak D call TRBD1 (6 bases). The CDR3 consists of 16 residues. In germline, CDR1 is LNHNV, CDR2 YYDKDF (reference sequence). Trimming took off 2 bases at V and 0 bases at J, with 11 bases between the two ends.

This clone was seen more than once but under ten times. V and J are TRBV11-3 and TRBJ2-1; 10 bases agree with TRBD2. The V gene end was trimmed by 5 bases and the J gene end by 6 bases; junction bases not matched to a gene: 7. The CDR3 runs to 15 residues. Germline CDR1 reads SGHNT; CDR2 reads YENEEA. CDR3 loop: CASSASGGALNEQFF. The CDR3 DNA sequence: TGTGCCAGCAGCGCCAGCGGGGGGGCCCTCAATGAGCAGTTCTTC. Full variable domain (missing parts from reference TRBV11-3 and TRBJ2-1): EAGVVQSPRYKIIEKKQPVAFWCNPISGHNTLYWYLQNLGQGPELLIRYENEEAVDDSQLPKDRFSAERLKGVDSTLKIQPAELGDSAVYLCASSASGGALNEQFFGPGTRLTVL.

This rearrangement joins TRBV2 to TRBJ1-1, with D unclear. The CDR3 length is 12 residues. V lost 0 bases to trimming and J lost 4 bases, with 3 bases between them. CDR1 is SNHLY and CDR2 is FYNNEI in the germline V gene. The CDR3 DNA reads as TGTGCCAGCAGTGAAGCTATCACTGAAGCTTTCTTT. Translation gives CASSEAITEAFF.

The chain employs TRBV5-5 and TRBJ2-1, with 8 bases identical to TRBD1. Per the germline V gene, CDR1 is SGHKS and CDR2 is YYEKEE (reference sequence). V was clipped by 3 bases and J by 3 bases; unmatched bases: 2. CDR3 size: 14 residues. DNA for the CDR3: TGTGCCAGCAGCTCCACAGGGGGCTACAATGAGCAGTTCTTC. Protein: CASSSTGGYNEQFF. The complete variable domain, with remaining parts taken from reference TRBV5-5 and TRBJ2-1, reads DAGVTQSPTHLIKTRGQQVTLRCSPISGHKSVSWYQQVLGQGPQFIFQYYEKEERGRGNFPDRFSARQFPNYSSELNVNALLLGDSALYLCASSSTGGYNEQFFGPGTRLTVL.

DNA for the CDR3: TGTGCCAGCAGGATGGCAGGGCCCACCGGGGAGCTGTTTTTT. This encodes CASRMAGPTGELFF. V and J are TRBV9 and TRBJ2-2; D may be TRBD1 (5 bases). The CDR3 spans 14 residues. CDR1 is SGDLS, CDR2 YYNGEE, per germline. Deletions cut 5 bases from V and 4 bases from J, with 12 bases between.

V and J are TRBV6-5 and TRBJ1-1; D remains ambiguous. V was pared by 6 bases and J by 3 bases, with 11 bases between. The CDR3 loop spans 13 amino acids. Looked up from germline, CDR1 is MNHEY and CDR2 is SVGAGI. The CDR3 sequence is CASSREGDTEAFF. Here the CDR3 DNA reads TGTGCCAGCAGCCGAGAGGGTGACACTGAAGCTTTCTTT.

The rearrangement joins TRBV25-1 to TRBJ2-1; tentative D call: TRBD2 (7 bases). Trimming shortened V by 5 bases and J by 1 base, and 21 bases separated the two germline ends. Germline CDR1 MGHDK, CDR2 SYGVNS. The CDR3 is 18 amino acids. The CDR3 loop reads CASSSDLLGGASYNEQFF. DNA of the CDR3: TGTGCCAGCAGTTCGGACCTCCTAGGGGGGGCGTCCTACAATGAGCAGTTCTTC.

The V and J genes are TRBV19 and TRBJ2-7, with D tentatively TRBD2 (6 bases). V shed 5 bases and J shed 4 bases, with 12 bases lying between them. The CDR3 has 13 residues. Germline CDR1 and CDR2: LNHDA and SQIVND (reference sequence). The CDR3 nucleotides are TGTGCCAGTAGTTCCTTCGGGGGTTACGAGCAGTACTTC. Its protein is CASSSFGGYEQYF.

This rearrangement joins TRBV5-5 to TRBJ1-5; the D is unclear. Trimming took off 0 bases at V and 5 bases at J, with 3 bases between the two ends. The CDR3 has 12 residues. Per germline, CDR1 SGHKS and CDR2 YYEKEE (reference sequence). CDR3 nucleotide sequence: TGTGCCAGCAGCTTGGGAGATCAGCCCCAGCATTTT. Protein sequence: CASSLGDQPQHF.

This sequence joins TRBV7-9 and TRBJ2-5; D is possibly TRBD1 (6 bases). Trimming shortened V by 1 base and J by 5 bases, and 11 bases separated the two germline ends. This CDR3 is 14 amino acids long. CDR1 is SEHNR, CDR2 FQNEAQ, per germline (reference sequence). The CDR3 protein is CASSLDRATETQYF. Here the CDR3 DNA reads TGTGCCAGCAGCTTAGACAGGGCGACTGAGACCCAGTACTTC.

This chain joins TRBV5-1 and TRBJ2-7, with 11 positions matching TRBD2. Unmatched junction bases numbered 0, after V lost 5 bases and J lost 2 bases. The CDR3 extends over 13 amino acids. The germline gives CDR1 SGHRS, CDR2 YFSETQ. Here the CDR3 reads CASSSGGAYEQYF. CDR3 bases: TGCGCCAGCAGTAGCGGGGGGGCCTACGAGCAGTACTTC.

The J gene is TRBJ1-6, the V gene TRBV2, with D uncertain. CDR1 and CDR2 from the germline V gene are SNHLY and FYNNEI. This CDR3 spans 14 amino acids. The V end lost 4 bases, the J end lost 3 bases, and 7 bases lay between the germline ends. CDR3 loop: CASSVQNYNSPLHF. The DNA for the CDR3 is TGTGCCAGCAGTGTTCAGAACTATAATTCACCCCTCCACTTT.